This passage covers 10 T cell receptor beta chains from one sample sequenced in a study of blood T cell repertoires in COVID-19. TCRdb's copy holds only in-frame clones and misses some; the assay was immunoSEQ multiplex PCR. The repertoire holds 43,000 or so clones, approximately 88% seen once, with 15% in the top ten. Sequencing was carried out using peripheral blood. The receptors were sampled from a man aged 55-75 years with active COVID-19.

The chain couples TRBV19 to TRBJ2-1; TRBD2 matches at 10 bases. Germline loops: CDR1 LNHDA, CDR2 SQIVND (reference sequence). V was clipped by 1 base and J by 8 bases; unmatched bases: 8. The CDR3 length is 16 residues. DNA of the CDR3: TGTGCCAGTAGTATAGGAGTAGCGGGGGGCCCCGATGAGCAGTTCTTC. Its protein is CASSIGVAGGPDEQFF.

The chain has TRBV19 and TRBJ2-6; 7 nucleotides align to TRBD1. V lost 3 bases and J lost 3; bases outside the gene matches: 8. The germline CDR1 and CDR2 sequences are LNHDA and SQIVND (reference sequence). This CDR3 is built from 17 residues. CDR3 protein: CASSIRDRAFGANVLTF. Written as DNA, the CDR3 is TGTGCCAGTAGTATTCGCGACAGGGCCTTTGGGGCCAACGTCCTGACTTTC. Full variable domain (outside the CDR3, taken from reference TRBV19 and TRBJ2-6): DGGITQSPKYLFRKEGQNVTLSCEQNLNHDAMYWYRQDPGQGLRLIYYSQIVNDFQKGDIAEGYSVSREKKESFPLTVTSAQKNPTAFYLCASSIRDRAFGANVLTFGAGSRLTVL.

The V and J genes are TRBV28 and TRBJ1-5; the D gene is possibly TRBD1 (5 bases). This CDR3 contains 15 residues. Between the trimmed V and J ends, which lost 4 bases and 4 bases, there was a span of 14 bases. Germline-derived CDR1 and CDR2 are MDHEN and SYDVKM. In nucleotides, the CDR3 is TGTGCCAGCAGTTCCGGAGCGGGGCTTAATCAGCCCCAGCATTTT. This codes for CASSSGAGLNQPQHF.

The CDR3 spells CATRFFEGGYNEQFF. CDR3 nucleotides: TGTGCCACCCGGTTCTTCGAAGGGGGCTACAATGAGCAGTTCTTC. The chain recombines TRBV10-3 with TRBJ2-1, with a tentative D call TRBD1 (6 bases). Germline CDR1 is ENHRY and CDR2 is SYGVKD. V gave up 10 bases and J gave up 3 bases, with 19 bases separating them. CDR3 length: 15 amino acids.

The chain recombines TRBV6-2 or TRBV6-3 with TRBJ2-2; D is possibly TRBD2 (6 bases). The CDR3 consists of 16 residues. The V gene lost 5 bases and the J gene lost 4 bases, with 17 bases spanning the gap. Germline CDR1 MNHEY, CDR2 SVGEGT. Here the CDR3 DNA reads TGTGCCAGCAGTACCGGACATCACGGGGGCACCGGGGAGCTGTTTTTT. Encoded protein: CASSTGHHGGTGELFF.

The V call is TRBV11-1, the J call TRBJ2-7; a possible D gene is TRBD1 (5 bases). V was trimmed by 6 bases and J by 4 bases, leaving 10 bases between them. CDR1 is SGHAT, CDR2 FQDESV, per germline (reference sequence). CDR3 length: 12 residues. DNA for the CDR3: TGTGCCAGCAGTCCCAGGGTATACGAGCAGTACTTC. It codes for CASSPRVYEQYF.

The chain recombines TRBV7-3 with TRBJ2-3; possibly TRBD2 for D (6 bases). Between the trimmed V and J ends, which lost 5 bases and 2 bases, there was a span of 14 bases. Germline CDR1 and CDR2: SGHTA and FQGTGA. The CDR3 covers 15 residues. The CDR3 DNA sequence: TGTGCCAGCAGCCAACTAGCTATCGTCACAGATACGCAGTATTTT. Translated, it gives CASSQLAIVTDTQYF.

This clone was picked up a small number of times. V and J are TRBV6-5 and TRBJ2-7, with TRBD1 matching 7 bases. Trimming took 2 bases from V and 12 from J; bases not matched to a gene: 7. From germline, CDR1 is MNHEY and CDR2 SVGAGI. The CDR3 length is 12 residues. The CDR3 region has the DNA TGTGCCAGCAGTTACGACAGGGTTATTGCGTACTTC. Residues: CASSYDRVIAYF.

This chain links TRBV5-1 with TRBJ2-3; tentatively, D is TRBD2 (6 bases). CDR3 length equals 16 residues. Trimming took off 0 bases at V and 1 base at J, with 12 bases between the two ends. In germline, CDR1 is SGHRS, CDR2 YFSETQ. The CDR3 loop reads CASSLEVRLGTDTQYF. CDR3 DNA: TGCGCCAGCAGCTTGGAGGTCAGACTAGGCACAGATACGCAGTATTTT.

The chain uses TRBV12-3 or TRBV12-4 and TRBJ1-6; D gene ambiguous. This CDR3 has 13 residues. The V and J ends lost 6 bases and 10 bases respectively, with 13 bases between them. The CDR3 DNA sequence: TGTGCCAGCAGCCTCGGGGTGGGATCACCCCTCCACTTT. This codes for CASSLGVGSPLHF.